Sequencing of this TCR beta chain was carried out in a study of blood T cell repertoires in COVID-19. The overall study: Collection of acute and convalescent COVID-19 samples took place in the United States, Italy and Spain. Nucleic acid was either cDNA or gDNA, and it came from T cells, B-cell-depleted T cells, or PBMCs.

This CDR3 comprises 15 residues. J was trimmed by 10 bases and V by 1 base; bases with no gene match: 5. Germline V gives CDR1 SEHNR, CDR2 FQNEAQ (reference sequence). In the source study's methods: Quantification of nucleated cells was approximated via reference gene primer amplification. Repertoires were generated with immunoSEQ multiplex PCR, while TCRdb's copy carries only in-frame clones and drops some. The DNA gave D and trimming, while V, J and clone size come from that table. This sample has roughly 61,000 clones, with around 70% found just once. The chain employs TRBV7-9 and TRBJ1-6, with 9 bases matching TRBD1. The source of this sequence is a woman aged 70-85 years with acute or convalescent COVID-19. Specimen: peripheral blood. CDR3 sequence (DNA): TGTGCCAGCAGCTTAGGGGCTGGACAGGGGTCACCCCTCCACTTT. The encoded protein is CASSLGAGQGSPLHF.